This T cell receptor beta chain is from a study of T cell changes during pregnancy in multiple sclerosis. Measured with immunoSEQ multiplex PCR; TCRdb has only the in-frame clones, and not every one. The table lists around 80,000 clones, 90% to 95% of them singletons. Trimming cost V 5 bases and J 2 bases, with 15 bases left between them. This CDR3 is 15 amino acids long. Germline assignment: CDR1 SGHAT and CDR2 FQNNGV. The source of this sequence is a female donor in good health, enrolled as a control in a pregnancy study. The chain employs TRBV11-2 and TRBJ2-5; D possibly corresponds to TRBD2 (6 bases). The specimen comprised peripheral blood, sampled in the second trimester of pregnancy. CDR3: CASSMGRRDQETQYF. CDR3 bases: TGTGCCAGCAGCATGGGACGGCGGGATCAAGAGACCCAGTACTTC.